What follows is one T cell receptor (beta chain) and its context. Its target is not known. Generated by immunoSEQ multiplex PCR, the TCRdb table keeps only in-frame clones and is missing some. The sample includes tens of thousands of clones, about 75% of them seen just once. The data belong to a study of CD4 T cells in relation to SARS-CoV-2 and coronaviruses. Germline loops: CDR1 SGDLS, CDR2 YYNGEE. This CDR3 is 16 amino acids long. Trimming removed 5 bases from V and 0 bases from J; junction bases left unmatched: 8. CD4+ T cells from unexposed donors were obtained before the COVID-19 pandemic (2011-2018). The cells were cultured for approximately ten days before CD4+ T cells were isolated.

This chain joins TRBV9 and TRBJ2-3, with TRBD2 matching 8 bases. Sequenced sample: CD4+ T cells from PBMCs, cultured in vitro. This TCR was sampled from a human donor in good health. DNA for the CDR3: TGTGCCAGCAGTCCTACTAGCGGTACTAGCACAGATACGCAGTATTTT. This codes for CASSPTSGTSTDTQYF.